Listed here are 22 T cell receptor beta chains from one sample, sequenced in a study of vaccination effects on CD4 cells after COVID-19. Before any sequencing was done, the ViraFEST assay used viral peptide pools to expand antigen-specific CD4+ T cells. When around nine days of culture had elapsed, CD4+ T cells were isolated. All vaccine recipients tested negative for nucleocapsid antibodies and had never contracted SARS-CoV-2 infection. These receptors are not linked to any known antigen. TCRdb keeps only in-frame clones here, not all; method: immunoSEQ multiplex PCR. The data show under 80,000 clones, around 78% seen once. Sequencing used CD4+ T cells from PBMCs cultured with SARS-CoV-2 spike peptides, obtained before COVID-19 vaccination. The receptors originated from a human donor who received a COVID-19 vaccine.

This chain joins TRBV28 and TRBJ2-1; TRBD1 aligns across 8 bases. The V segment lost 4 bases and the J segment 0 bases; nucleotides outside the gene matches: 11. Per germline, CDR1 MDHEN and CDR2 SYDVKM. The CDR3 is made up of 18 amino acids. In nucleotides, the CDR3 is TGTGCCAGCAGTTACGACAGGGGAAGCGACAGCTCCTACAATGAGCAGTTCTTC. It yields the protein CASSYDRGSDSSYNEQFF.

This chain uses TRBV6-5 with TRBJ2-3; D call uncertain. Trimming removed 4 bases at V and 0 bases at J, with 8 bases between. From germline, CDR1 is MNHEY and CDR2 SVGAGI. The CDR3 totals 14 residues. Here the CDR3 reads CASSSHRSTDTQYF. The CDR3 DNA sequence: TGTGCCAGCAGTTCCCACAGAAGCACAGATACGCAGTATTTT.

The chain links TRBV2 to TRBJ1-5; 7 nucleotides align to TRBD1. Germline lookup yields CDR1 SNHLY and CDR2 FYNNEI. V was pared by 6 bases and J by 4 bases, with 0 bases of the junction left unmatched. The CDR3 runs to 12 residues. CDR3 DNA sequence: TGTGCCAGCAGGGGACAGAATCAGCCCCAGCATTTT. Encoded protein: CASRGQNQPQHF.

This clone was counted once. The rearrangement joins TRBV20-1 to TRBJ1-2; no definite D call. Germline V CDR1 and CDR2: DFQATT, SNEGSKA (reference sequence). The CDR3 covers 12 residues. The V and J ends lost 3 bases and 2 bases respectively, with 7 bases between them. The CDR3: CSASGQNYGYTF. CDR3 sequence (DNA): TGCAGTGCTAGTGGGCAGAACTATGGCTACACCTTC.

V usage is TRBV6-4 and J usage is TRBJ2-3, with D tentatively TRBD2 (6 bases). The ends were cut back, 3 bases at V and 2 bases at J, with 21 bases in the middle. Germline CDR1 is MRHNA and CDR2 is SNTAGT. The CDR3 consists of 18 residues. Here the CDR3 DNA reads TGTGCCAGCAGTGATTCCTCCTCACGGGGGAAGTACACAGATACGCAGTATTTT. It yields the protein CASSDSSSRGKYTDTQYF.

The rearrangement links TRBV14 to TRBJ1-5; D is uncertain. V was pared by 4 bases and J by 2 bases, with 6 bases between. This CDR3 comprises 13 residues. Germline-derived CDR1 and CDR2 are SGHDN and FVKESK. The CDR3 loop reads CASSRRGNQPQHF. The CDR3 DNA reads as TGTGCCAGCAGCCGGAGGGGCAATCAGCCCCAGCATTTT.

The V gene is TRBV18, the J gene TRBJ1-2; TRBD1 is a possible D gene (6 bases). V lost 3 bases and J 6 bases, leaving 11 bases between the germline ends. The CDR3 totals 13 residues. Germline V CDR1 and CDR2: KGHSH, LQKENI. CDR3 in DNA: TGTGCCAGCTCACCGCAGGGGTTGGATGGCTACACCTTC. The encoded protein is CASSPQGLDGYTF.

The V and J genes are TRBV7-6 and TRBJ2-2; TRBD2 agrees at 9 bases. After removal of 5 bases from V and 4 bases from J, the junction contained 5 bases not matched to a gene. Germline loops: CDR1 SGHVS, CDR2 FNYEAQ. The CDR3 has 15 amino acids. The CDR3 sequence is CASSPIAGVTGELFF. Here the CDR3 DNA reads TGTGCCAGCAGCCCGATAGCGGGGGTCACCGGGGAGCTGTTTTTT. The variable domain in full, completed from reference TRBV7-6 and TRBJ2-2, reads GAGVSQSPRYKVTKRGQDVALRCDPISGHVSLYWYRQALGQGPEFLTYFNYEAQQDKSGLPNDRFSAERPEGSISTLTIQRTEQRDSAMYRCASSPIAGVTGELFFGEGSRLTVL.

This clone was seen only a few times. This chain connects TRBV24-1 to TRBJ1-5; D perhaps matches TRBD1 (6 bases). There are 18 residues in the CDR3. Germline CDR1 reads KGHDR; CDR2 reads SFDVKD. V dropped 4 bases and J dropped 1 base, with 19 bases sitting between them. The CDR3 DNA sequence: TGTGCCACCAGTGAGCCGAATGGGGGGCGAAGGAGCAATCAGCCCCAGCATTTT. This codes for CATSEPNGGRRSNQPQHF.

This clone was counted only a few times. The chain joins TRBV7-3 to TRBJ2-2, with D possibly TRBD1 on 5 matching bases. CDR1 is SGHTA and CDR2 is FQGTGA in the germline V gene. CDR3 length equals 14 residues. V lost 5 bases to trimming and J lost 5 bases, with 12 bases between them. The CDR3 coding sequence is TGTGCCAGCAGCATAAACCAGGGTACCGGGGAGCTGTTTTTT. It yields the protein CASSINQGTGELFF.

This sequence joins TRBV27 and TRBJ2-1; the D gene is possibly TRBD2 (6 bases). The CDR3 is made up of 17 amino acids. With 2 bases removed from V and 0 bases from J, the gap between germline ends came to 14 bases. The germline V gene has CDR1 MNHEY and CDR2 SMNVEV (reference sequence). Written as DNA, the CDR3 is TGTGCCAGCAGTTTACGGGGCGGGATCTCCTCCTACAATGAGCAGTTCTTC. Translating gives CASSLRGGISSYNEQFF.

The chain employs TRBV7-2 and TRBJ2-5; D is unclear. V shed 2 bases and J shed 5 bases, with 9 bases lying between them. The CDR3 is 13 residues long. In germline, CDR1 is SGHTA, CDR2 FQGNSA. The CDR3 loop is CASSLPGAETQYF. The DNA for the CDR3 is TGTGCCAGCAGCTTACCTGGAGCTGAGACCCAGTACTTC.

This clone was seen a few times. V and J are TRBV27 and TRBJ1-1, with 8 nucleotides matching TRBD1. The CDR3 consists of 14 residues. Trimming cost V 5 bases and J 6 bases; bases outside gene matches: 8. Germline CDR1 reads MNHEY; CDR2 reads SMNVEV (reference sequence). The chain's CDR3 is CASSDIDRGAEAFF. In nucleotides, the CDR3 is TGTGCCAGCAGTGACATCGACAGGGGCGCTGAAGCTTTCTTT.

The chain employs TRBV6-1 and TRBJ1-6, with 9 bases lining up with TRBD1. Germline loops: CDR1 MNHNS, CDR2 SASEGT. After removal of 2 bases from V and 12 bases from J, the junction contained 5 bases not matched to a gene. The CDR3 spans 14 residues. The DNA of the CDR3 is TGTGCCAGCAGTGAAAGGACAGGGGACAAACCCCTCCACTTT. It encodes CASSERTGDKPLHF.

V is TRBV5-5 and J is TRBJ2-3, with D perhaps TRBD1 (6 bases). The CDR3 extends over 17 amino acids. Trimming cost V 4 bases and J 2 bases, with 20 bases left between them. Germline CDR1 and CDR2: SGHKS and YYEKEE (reference sequence). The CDR3 protein is CASSTGHLLSFTDTQYF. CDR3 nucleotides: TGTGCCAGCAGCACGGGACATTTGCTCTCCTTCACAGATACGCAGTATTTT. Drawing the rest from reference TRBV5-5 and TRBJ2-3, the complete variable domain is DAGVTQSPTHLIKTRGQQVTLRCSPISGHKSVSWYQQVLGQGPQFIFQYYEKEERGRGNFPDRFSARQFPNYSSELNVNALLLGDSALYLCASSTGHLLSFTDTQYFGPGTRLTVL.

The chain carries TRBV5-3 and TRBJ1-1; the D gene is possibly TRBD1 (5 bases). TRBV5-3 is an ORF; its function is uncertain. Between the trimmed V and J ends, which lost 7 bases and 3 bases, there was a span of 7 bases. The CDR3 totals 11 residues. The CDR3 spells CARQGYTEAFF. As DNA, the CDR3 is TGTGCCAGACAGGGATACACTGAAGCTTTCTTT.

The rearrangement joins TRBV19 to TRBJ1-6; D is unresolved. CDR1 and CDR2 from the germline V gene are LNHDA and SQIVND (reference sequence). V gave up 4 bases and J gave up 0 bases, with 10 bases separating them. The CDR3 has 16 amino acids. The CDR3 reads CASSTGPPSYNSPLHF. As DNA, the CDR3 is TGTGCCAGTAGTACAGGACCGCCCTCCTATAATTCACCCCTCCACTTT. The whole variable domain, filled in from reference TRBV19 and TRBJ1-6, reads DGGITQSPKYLFRKEGQNVTLSCEQNLNHDAMYWYRQDPGQGLRLIYYSQIVNDFQKGDIAEGYSVSREKKESFPLTVTSAQKNPTAFYLCASSTGPPSYNSPLHFGNGTRLTVT.

This chain uses TRBV7-9 with TRBJ1-3; D unclear. V shed 6 bases and J shed 0 bases, with 9 bases lying between them. Germline V gene data show CDR1 as SEHNR and CDR2 as FQNEAQ (reference sequence). This CDR3 comprises 14 residues. This CDR3 is CASSPSGSGNTIYF. In DNA form, the CDR3 reads TGTGCCAGCAGTCCCAGCGGCTCTGGAAACACCATATATTTT.

V and J are TRBV11-2 and TRBJ1-2; D is unresolved. CDR1 and CDR2 from the germline V gene are SGHAT and FQNNGV. This CDR3 has 14 residues. Trimming removed 3 bases from V and 4 bases from J, with 12 bases in between. Here the CDR3 reads CASSFIDIGYGYTF. The DNA of the CDR3 is TGTGCCAGCAGCTTCATTGACATTGGCTATGGCTACACCTTC.

The J gene is TRBJ2-1, the V gene TRBV10-1; TRBD1 matches 7 bases. CDR3 length: 13 amino acids. J lost 4 bases, V lost 7 bases, and 4 bases had no gene match. Germline assignment: CDR1 WNHNN and CDR2 SYGVQD (reference sequence). As DNA, the CDR3 is TGCGCCAGCACAGGGGGTGCATACAATGAGCAGTTCTTC. This translates into CASTGGAYNEQFF.

The chain employs TRBV11-3 and TRBJ1-2; the D gene is possibly TRBD1 (6 bases). CDR3 length: 12 residues. Germline loops: CDR1 SGHNT, CDR2 YENEEA. With 2 bases removed from V and 8 bases from J, the gap between germline ends came to 9 bases. CDR3 in DNA: TGTGCCAGCAGCTTAAATGGGGGCGGCTACACCTTC. It yields the protein CASSLNGGGYTF.

This clone was counted only a few times. This chain uses TRBV3-1 (or the pseudogene TRBV3-2) with TRBJ1-6; TRBD1 matches at 9 bases. V lost 1 base, J lost 9 bases, and 7 bases stayed unmatched. Germline CDR1 LGHDT, CDR2 YNNKEL (reference sequence). CDR3 size: 16 residues. The CDR3: CASSQGGGTGSSPLHF. The CDR3 DNA reads as TGTGCCAGCAGCCAAGGCGGCGGGACAGGGAGTTCACCCCTCCACTTT.